These 6 T cell receptor beta chains were sequenced from one sample in a study of blood T cell repertoires in COVID-19. TCRdb's table, derived via immunoSEQ multiplex PCR, lists solely in-frame clones and lacks some. The sample consists of approximately 140,000 clones, approximately 83% of them appearing once. The sequencing input was peripheral blood. The receptor set was obtained from a man aged 65-85 years with acute or convalescent COVID-19.

CDR3 sequence reads: CASSPSGQNSNQPQHF. Here the CDR3 DNA reads TGTGCCAGCAGCCCGTCGGGACAGAATAGCAATCAGCCCCAGCATTTT. The chain couples TRBV16 to TRBJ1-5; TRBD1 aligns across 7 bases. V lost 4 bases and J lost 0; bases outside the gene matches: 6. Germline CDR1 reads KGHSY; CDR2 reads FQNENV. This CDR3 spans 16 amino acids.

V is TRBV6-6 and J is TRBJ1-2; no clear D. Germline V gives CDR1 MNHNY, CDR2 SVGAGI (reference sequence). This CDR3 contains 14 residues. Trimming cost V 6 bases and J 7 bases, with 18 bases left between them. CDR3: CASSARRESPGYTF. The DNA of the CDR3 is TGTGCCAGCAGCGCCCGGAGAGAATCCCCTGGCTACACCTTC.

The rearrangement joins TRBV28 to TRBJ2-7; no firm D call. V lost 6 bases, J lost 2 bases, and 14 bases lay in between. CDR3 length equals 14 residues. Germline assignment: CDR1 MDHEN and CDR2 SYDVKM. The CDR3 here is CASSPGEPPYEQYF. As DNA, the CDR3 is TGTGCCAGCAGCCCCGGTGAACCTCCCTACGAGCAGTACTTC.

This clone was observed many times. The gene calls are TRBV3-1 (or the pseudogene TRBV3-2) and TRBJ1-2, with TRBD1 as a possible D gene (5 bases). V was shortened by 4 bases and J by 8 bases, with 17 bases between the two germline ends. The CDR3 length is 14 residues. Germline V lookup: CDR1 LGHDT, CDR2 YNNKEL (reference sequence). Here the CDR3 reads CASSLAGTPVGYTF. CDR3 nucleotide sequence: TGTGCCAGCAGCCTCGCCGGGACTCCTGTCGGCTACACCTTC.

This chain connects TRBV12-3 or TRBV12-4 to TRBJ1-5, with 7 bases matching TRBD1. J was trimmed by 4 bases and V by 6 bases; bases with no gene match: 3. The CDR3 length is 13 residues. The CDR3, as DNA: TGTGCCAGCAGCCCGACAGGGAATCAGCCCCAGCATTTT. Its translation: CASSPTGNQPQHF.

The chain has TRBV11-3 and TRBJ2-1, with TRBD2 matching 8 bases. Germline-derived CDR1 and CDR2 are SGHNT and YENEEA. Trimming took 1 base from V and 10 from J; bases not matched to a gene: 6. The CDR3 length is 14 residues. This chain's CDR3 is CASSLGSLAGEQFF. Written as DNA, the CDR3 is TGTGCCAGCAGCTTAGGTTCATTAGCGGGAGAGCAGTTCTTC.